This T cell receptor (beta chain) was recovered during a study of CD8+ T cells in alopecia areata. Following RNA extraction, reverse transcription yielded cDNA that acted as the sequencing template. Some clones are missing from TCRdb's copy, which holds only in-frame ones; the method was immunoSEQ multiplex PCR. The table shows 150,000 or so clones, with roughly 50% occurring only once. Per the germline V gene, CDR1 is SGHTA and CDR2 is FQGTGA. The trim removed 2 bases at V and 4 bases at J, leaving 6 bases unmatched. The CDR3 runs to 16 residues. The sequence derives from a human donor with alopecia areata. V is TRBV7-3 and J is TRBJ2-1; 9 positions agree with TRBD2. Specimen: CD4+ T cells sorted from blood. The DNA for the CDR3 is TGTGCCAGCAGCTTAGGTCTAGCGGGGCATTACAATGAGCAGTTCTTC. Translating it yields CASSLGLAGHYNEQFF.